The clone carrying this T cell receptor (beta chain) was seen more than once but under ten times. What it binds is unknown. Via MiXCR, TCRdb re-called the 5' RACE reads, giving one row per CDR3 protein. The data show fewer than 900,000 distinct CDR3 sequences, around 20% seen once. This record comes from a study of identical twins. Study-wide points: The more abundant beta clonotypes in cord blood had fewer insertions, and memory repertoires did not show this. Excess twin sharing in beta out-of-frame sequences was weaker.

The germline V and J ends were trimmed by 5 bases and 6 bases, with 7 bases remaining between them. The CDR3 extends over 12 amino acids. The sample was also linked to a second study, of T cells expressing NK-cell markers. From that second work: A handful of donors likewise had their CD3+CD56-NKG2C+ fraction led by these clonotypes.

What was sequenced was PBMCs. This TCR was sampled from a woman younger than 30 in good health. The chain links TRBV12-3 or TRBV12-4 to TRBJ2-2, with D unclear. Here the CDR3 reads CASSPLSGELFF. The DNA of the CDR3 is TGTGCCAGCAGTCCCTTATCCGGGGAGCTGTTTTTT.